Each of the 14 T cell receptor beta chains below was sequenced from the same sample in a study of T cell repertoires in cytomegalovirus infection. In TCRdb, the reads were re-called with MiXCR into one record per CDR3 protein. The table records 500,000 or so distinct CDR3 sequences, 16% of them present only once. Material for sequencing was CD8+ T cells from PBMCs. These receptors were obtained from a human donor in good health (CMV status not recorded). Some clones in this sample may be carry-over from other donors' samples.

This clonotype was counted only a few times. This chain links TRBV20-1 with TRBJ2-4; D tentatively reads TRBD1 or TRBD2 (6 bases each). Germline CDR1 reads DFQATT; CDR2 reads SNEGSKA (reference sequence). The germline V and J ends were trimmed by 0 bases and 1 base, with 13 bases remaining between them. This CDR3 has 16 residues. DNA of the CDR3: TGCAGTGCTAGAGATGGGGGGCGGTCGGCCAAAAACATTCAGTACTTC. As protein: CSARDGGRSAKNIQYF.

The table lists this clonotype with a few counts. V gene TRBV14 combines with J gene TRBJ2-2; 10 nucleotides line up with TRBD2. Germline-derived CDR1 and CDR2 are SGHDN and FVKESK. This CDR3 is 16 amino acids long. Germline trimming cut 4 bases from V and 5 bases from J; bases unmatched to any gene: 7. CDR3 in DNA: TGTGCCAGCAGCCGTCGGCTAGCGGGAGCGACCGGGGAGCTGTTTTTT. It translates to CASSRRLAGATGELFF.

This clonotype occurred a few times. The chain links TRBV4-2 to TRBJ1-3, with TRBD1 as a possible D gene (5 bases). This CDR3 is 16 amino acids long. The V end was cut by 4 bases, the J end by 0 bases, with 13 bases between. Germline V CDR1 and CDR2: LGHNA, YNFKEQ. CDR3 residues: CASSLPGFSSGNTIYF. Here the CDR3 DNA reads TGTGCCAGCAGCCTCCCAGGGTTTAGCTCTGGAAACACCATATATTTT.

This clonotype came up a few times. The CDR3 coding sequence is TGTGCCAGCAGTTACTCGCTGGATCTCTCCTATAATTCACCCCTCCACTTT. It translates to CASSYSLDLSYNSPLHF. The chain employs TRBV6-5 and TRBJ1-6; no definite D call. Trimming took off 0 bases at V and 0 bases at J, with 9 bases between the two ends. Germline CDR1 and CDR2: MNHEY and SVGAGI. The CDR3 loop spans 17 amino acids.

This chain connects TRBV5-4 to TRBJ1-2; maybe TRBD1 (5 bases). V dropped 0 bases and J dropped 7 bases, with 13 bases sitting between them. Germline CDR1 is SGHNT and CDR2 is YYREEE (reference sequence). CDR3 length equals 14 residues. The CDR3: CASSLATGARGYTF. As DNA, the CDR3 is TGTGCCAGCAGCTTGGCTACCGGGGCCCGTGGCTACACCTTC.

About this clonotype: This may be a read error: a much more frequent sequence differs by one nucleotide. This chain connects TRBV27 to TRBJ2-5; possibly TRBD1 or TRBD2 for D (5 bases each). The CDR3 spans 15 residues. From germline, CDR1 is MNHEY and CDR2 SMNVEV (reference sequence). The CDR3 DNA sequence: TGTGCCAGCAGTTTAGCTGGGACGGCGGCGAAGACCCAGAACTTC. This translates into CASSLAGTAAKTQNF.

The CDR3 is CASSLRGDNYEQYF. The CDR3 DNA is TGCGCCAGCAGCTTGAGGGGGGACAACTACGAGCAGTACTTC. This chain connects TRBV5-1 to TRBJ2-7; D is possibly TRBD1 or TRBD2 (6 bases each). The CDR3 contains 14 residues. The V end lost 1 base, the J end lost 3 bases, and 11 bases lay between the germline ends. CDR1 is SGHRS and CDR2 is YFSETQ in the germline V gene. The full variable domain, completed using reference TRBV5-1 and TRBJ2-7, is KAGVTQTPRYLIKTRGQQVTLSCSPISGHRSVSWYQQTPGQGLQFLFEYFSETQRNKGNFPGRFSGRQFSNSRSEMNVSTLELGDSALYLCASSLRGDNYEQYFGPGTRLTVT.

The sample holds many counts of this clonotype. The rearrangement uses TRBV6-6 and TRBJ1-6; D gene ambiguous. The V end lost 5 bases, the J end lost 8 bases, and 16 bases lay between the germline ends. The CDR3 covers 15 residues. Germline V gene sequence: CDR1 MNHNY, CDR2 SVGAGI (reference sequence). The CDR3, as DNA: TGTGCCAGCAGTCCCTCGACACTCGGAGATTCACCCCTCCACTTT. This codes for CASSPSTLGDSPLHF.

This chain uses TRBV30 with TRBJ2-7, with D perhaps TRBD2 (6 bases). Germline CDR1 reads GTSNPN; CDR2 reads SVGIG (reference sequence). V was cut by 0 bases and J by 2 bases, with 11 bases left in between. The CDR3 has 14 amino acids. The CDR3 DNA follows: TGTGCCTGGAGTGTGGGGGGAGGAACCTACGAGCAGTACTTC. Translation: CAWSVGGGTYEQYF.

V and J are TRBV9 and TRBJ2-1; D might be TRBD1 or TRBD2, each matching 5 bases. The CDR3 runs to 13 residues. V lost 0 bases and J 10 bases, leaving 11 bases between the germline ends. Germline V lookup: CDR1 SGDLS, CDR2 YYNGEE. The CDR3: CASSVGSGPEQFF. CDR3 DNA: TGTGCCAGCAGCGTAGGCTCGGGGCCAGAGCAGTTCTTC.

This clonotype came up a few times. The V and J genes are TRBV28 and TRBJ2-3; D call uncertain. V was pared by 5 bases and J by 0 bases, with 18 bases between. Per the germline V gene, CDR1 is MDHEN and CDR2 is SYDVKM. The CDR3 covers 17 residues. In DNA, the CDR3 is TGTGCCAGCAGTCGCCGACTTATGAAAGAAAGCACAGATACGCAGTATTTT. Translating it yields CASSRRLMKESTDTQYF.

This clonotype was recorded many times. The chain recombines TRBV28 with TRBJ2-1; 10 bases agree with TRBD2. The germline V gene encodes CDR1 MDHEN and CDR2 SYDVKM. V shed 8 bases, J shed 8 bases, and the junction held 12 bases outside the gene matches. This CDR3 has 15 amino acids. The CDR3 reads CASSLGGTSVDEQFF. Here the CDR3 DNA reads TGTGCCAGCTCCCTCGGGGGGACTAGCGTCGATGAGCAGTTCTTC.

The chain combines TRBV9 with TRBJ2-5; either TRBD1 or TRBD2 may supply D (5 bases each). From germline, CDR1 is SGDLS and CDR2 YYNGEE. The CDR3 length is 16 residues. V was trimmed by 4 bases and J by 1 base, leaving 17 bases between them. In DNA form, the CDR3 reads TGTGCCAGCAGCCCCCGTCGGGGCGCCTCCCAAGAGACCCAGTACTTC. This translates into CASSPRRGASQETQYF.

The table lists this clonotype with a count of one. The V gene is TRBV13, the J gene TRBJ1-4, with 7 bases aligning to TRBD1. The CDR3 length is 15 residues. Trimming removed 4 bases from V and 3 bases from J; junction bases left unmatched: 5. Germline assignment: CDR1 PRHDT and CDR2 FYEKMQ (reference sequence). CDR3 sequence reads: CASSSQGSSNEKLFF. The CDR3 DNA follows: TGTGCCAGCAGCTCACAGGGGTCGTCTAATGAAAAACTGTTTTTT.